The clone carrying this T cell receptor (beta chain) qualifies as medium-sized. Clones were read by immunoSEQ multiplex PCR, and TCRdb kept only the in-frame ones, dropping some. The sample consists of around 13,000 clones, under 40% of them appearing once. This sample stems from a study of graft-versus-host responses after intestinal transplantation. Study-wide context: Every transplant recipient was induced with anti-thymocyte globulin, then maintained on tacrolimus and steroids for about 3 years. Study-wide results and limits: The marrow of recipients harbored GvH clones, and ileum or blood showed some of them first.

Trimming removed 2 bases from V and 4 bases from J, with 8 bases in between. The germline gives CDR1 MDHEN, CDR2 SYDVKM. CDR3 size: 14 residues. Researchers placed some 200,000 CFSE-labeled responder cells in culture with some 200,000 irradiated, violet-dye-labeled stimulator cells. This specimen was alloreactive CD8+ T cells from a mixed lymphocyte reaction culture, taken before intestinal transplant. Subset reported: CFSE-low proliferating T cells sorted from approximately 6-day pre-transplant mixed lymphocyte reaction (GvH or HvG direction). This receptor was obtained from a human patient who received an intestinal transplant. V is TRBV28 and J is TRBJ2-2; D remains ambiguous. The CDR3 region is CASSLRLTTGELFF. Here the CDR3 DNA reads TGTGCCAGCAGTTTAAGACTGACCACCGGGGAGCTGTTTTTT.